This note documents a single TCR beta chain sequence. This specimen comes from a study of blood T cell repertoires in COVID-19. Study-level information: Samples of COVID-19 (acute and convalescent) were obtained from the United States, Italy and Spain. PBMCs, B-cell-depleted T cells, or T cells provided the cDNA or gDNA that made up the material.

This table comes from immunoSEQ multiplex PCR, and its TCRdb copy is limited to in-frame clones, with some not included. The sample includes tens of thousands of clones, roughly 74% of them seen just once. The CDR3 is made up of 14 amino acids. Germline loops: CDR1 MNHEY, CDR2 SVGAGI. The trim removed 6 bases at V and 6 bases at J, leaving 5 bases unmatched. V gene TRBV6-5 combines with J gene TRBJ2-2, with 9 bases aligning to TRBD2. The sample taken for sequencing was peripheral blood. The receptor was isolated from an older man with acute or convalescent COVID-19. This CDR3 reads CASRIAGVSGELFF. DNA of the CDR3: TGTGCCAGCAGGATAGCGGGAGTCTCCGGGGAGCTGTTTTTT.